The source of this T cell receptor (beta chain) is a study of CD8 T cells in ankylosing spondylitis. Study conclusions and caveats: Ankylosing spondylitis blood appeared to be characterized by a TCR beta motif of about eight highly homologous variants. Some motif variants were previously reported in reactive arthritis synovial fluid and blood. Significant enrichment of disease-linked clones was reported in matched ankylosing spondylitis synovial fluid. Disease-associated clonotypes exhibited CD8+ identity and were relatively infrequent in peripheral blood.

This clonotype was counted ten times or more. Its antigen is unidentified. V shed 2 bases and J shed 2 bases, with 5 bases lying between them. CDR1 DFQATT and CDR2 SNEGSKA come from the germline V gene (reference sequence). The CDR3 sequence is 12 residues long. TCR beta libraries were made by quantitative 5'-RACE with molecular barcodes. Each CDR3 protein is one row after TCRdb ran MiXCR on the 5' RACE reads. The sample records 750,000 to 850,000 distinct CDR3 sequences, approximately 12% being singletons. The chain uses TRBV20-1 and TRBJ2-3; no firm D call. The receptor comes from a male donor with ankylosing spondylitis. The sequencing input was blood, either unsorted or a sorted T cell fraction (not recorded which). This CDR3 reads CSARPYTDTQYF. The CDR3 region has the DNA TGCAGTGCTAGACCTTACACAGATACGCAGTATTTT.